What follows are 20 T cell receptor beta chains derived from one specimen sequenced in a study of early T cells in non-severe SARS-CoV-2 infection. MiXCR was run by TCRdb on the 5' RACE reads, yielding one entry per CDR3 protein. This sample has some 45,000 distinct CDR3 sequences, with roughly 7% found just once. Sequenced input: whole blood. The origin of the receptors is an adult who was a healthcare worker with PCR-confirmed SARS-CoV-2 infection or an uninfected control (not recorded which).

The chain joins TRBV6-2 or TRBV6-3 to TRBJ2-7; either TRBD1 or TRBD2 may supply D (5 bases each). Germline assignment: CDR1 MNHEY and CDR2 SVGEGT. Trimming left V 2 bases short and J 2 bases short, with 7 bases between. This CDR3 is built from 13 residues. CDR3 DNA sequence: TGTGCCAGCAGTTACGGGACCACCTACGAGCAGTACTTC. It encodes CASSYGTTYEQYF.

There are a few counts of this clonotype. The chain is built from TRBV7-8 and TRBJ2-3; TRBD2 matches at 13 bases. This CDR3 comprises 17 residues. Losses at the gene ends were 3 bases for V and 4 bases for J; bases not matched to a gene: 7. The germline gives CDR1 SGHVS, CDR2 FQNEAQ. CDR3 nucleotide sequence: TGTGCCAGCAGCTTCCTAACTAGCGGGGGGGCTTCAGATACGCAGTATTTT. It specifies CASSFLTSGGASDTQYF.

This clonotype has only a few counts. This chain links TRBV27 with TRBJ1-1, with D tentatively TRBD1 (5 bases). The CDR3 loop spans 13 amino acids. The germline V gene encodes CDR1 MNHEY and CDR2 SMNVEV (reference sequence). Trimming left V 6 bases short and J 6 bases short, with 14 bases between. CDR3 nucleotide sequence: TGTGCCAGCAGACCAGGGAGTGTCTCTGAAGCTTTCTTT. Protein product: CASRPGSVSEAFF.

This clonotype was observed a handful of times. The rearrangement links TRBV4-2 to TRBJ2-5; D might be TRBD2 (6 bases). Germline V gene sequence: CDR1 LGHNA, CDR2 YNFKEQ. V lost 8 bases, J lost 2 bases, and 18 bases lay in between. The CDR3 extends over 15 amino acids. The CDR3 nucleotides read TGTGCCAGCCGGCTCTACGGAGGGGCGCAAGAGACCCAGTACTTC. It codes for CASRLYGGAQETQYF.

The table lists this clonotype with many counts. The gene calls are TRBV2 and TRBJ1-1; D gene ambiguous. Trimming pared 4 bases from V and 3 bases from J, leaving 15 bases between. Germline-derived CDR1 and CDR2 are SNHLY and FYNNEI. The CDR3 is 15 residues long. CDR3 sequence (DNA): TGTGCCAGCAGTGGTCCGTGGTTCAAGGACACTGAAGCTTTCTTT. Its translation is CASSGPWFKDTEAFF.

This clonotype was observed a handful of times. This chain uses TRBV11-2 with TRBJ1-2; unclear D gene. V gave up 6 bases and J gave up 4 bases, with 9 bases separating them. Germline values: CDR1 SGHAT, CDR2 FQNNGV. The length of the CDR3 is 12 residues. The CDR3: CASRNRSYGYTF. CDR3 nucleotide sequence: TGTGCCAGCAGGAATCGAAGCTATGGCTACACCTTC.

The V and J genes are TRBV7-9 and TRBJ2-5; D is ambiguous. This CDR3 is 13 amino acids long. The germline V gene has CDR1 SEHNR and CDR2 FQNEAQ (reference sequence). The germline V and J ends were trimmed by 4 bases and 3 bases, with 9 bases remaining between them. CDR3 sequence (DNA): TGTGCCAGCAGCTCCTCAAAAAAAGAGACCCAGTACTTC. This encodes CASSSSKKETQYF.

This chain uses TRBV12-3 or TRBV12-4 with TRBJ2-3; 10 nucleotides align to TRBD2. The CDR3 extends over 15 amino acids. The J segment lost 6 bases and the V segment lost 3 bases, leaving 6 bases of the junction unmatched. The CDR3 nucleotides read TGTGCCAGCAGTTTTCGTAGCGGGGGGCTTGATACGCAGTATTTT. Translating gives CASSFRSGGLDTQYF.

Remarks on this clonotype: Being one base from a much bigger clone, this may be a read error. The V gene is TRBV14, the J gene TRBJ2-3, with 8 bases aligning to TRBD2. Germline V gene sequence: CDR1 SGHDN, CDR2 FVKESK. The CDR3 contains 17 residues. Germline trimming cut 0 bases from V and 11 bases from J; bases unmatched to any gene: 16. CDR3 DNA sequence: TGTGCCAGCAGCCAAGATTTGCCAGCGGGAGTGGTTTTGATGCAGTATTTT. As protein: CASSQDLPAGVVLMQYF. The whole variable domain, filled in from reference TRBV14 and TRBJ2-3, reads EAGVTQFPSHSVIEKGQTVTLRCDPISGHDNLYWYRRVMGKEIKFLLHFVKESKQDESGMPNNRFLAERTGGTYSTLKVQPAELEDSGVYFCASSQDLPAGVVLMQYFGPGTRLTVL.

The rearrangement joins TRBV7-9 to TRBJ1-2, with 9 bases identical to TRBD1. The junction had 5 bases not matched to a gene; V was cut back by 0 bases and J by 6 bases. The CDR3 has 15 residues. Germline V gene sequence: CDR1 SEHNR, CDR2 FQNEAQ (reference sequence). The CDR3 coding sequence is TGTGCCAGCAGCTTAGCCGGGACAGGGCCCAATGGCTACACCTTC. Its translation: CASSLAGTGPNGYTF.

This clonotype was picked up many times. The chain links TRBV27 to TRBJ2-2, with D perhaps TRBD2 (5 bases). Looked up from germline, CDR1 is MNHEY and CDR2 is SMNVEV (reference sequence). Trimming pared 8 bases from V and 0 bases from J, leaving 10 bases between. The CDR3 loop spans 14 amino acids. CDR3 residues: CASCRGTNTGELFF. The DNA of the CDR3 is TGTGCCAGCTGCCGGGGTACGAACACCGGGGAGCTGTTTTTT.

This chain connects TRBV28 to TRBJ2-7; D tentatively fits TRBD1 or TRBD2 (5 bases each). CDR1 and CDR2 from the germline V gene are MDHEN and SYDVKM. The CDR3 is made up of 14 amino acids. The germline V and J ends were trimmed by 5 bases and 6 bases, with 17 bases remaining between them. The CDR3 protein is CASSIPGRFPEQYF. The CDR3 coding sequence is TGTGCCAGCAGTATTCCGGGACGGTTTCCCGAGCAGTACTTC. The variable domain in full, with the rest retrieved from reference TRBV28 and TRBJ2-7, is DVKVTQSSRYLVKRTGEKVFLECVQDMDHENMFWYRQDPGLGLRLIYFSYDVKMKEKGDIPEGYSVSREKKERFSLILESASTNQTSMYLCASSIPGRFPEQYFGPGTRLTVT.

The chain links TRBV28 to TRBJ1-1; D is undetermined. In germline, CDR1 is MDHEN, CDR2 SYDVKM. CDR3 length: 15 amino acids. Trimming took 4 bases from V and 0 from J, leaving 12 bases between them. The CDR3: CASSSPQLVNTEAFF. CDR3 nucleotides: TGTGCCAGCAGTTCTCCCCAGTTAGTGAACACTGAAGCTTTCTTT.

The rearrangement joins TRBV29-1 to TRBJ2-7; D is ambiguous. Germline values: CDR1 SQVTM, CDR2 ANQGSEA. The CDR3 runs 11 residues. V was shortened by 7 bases and J by 4 bases, with 11 bases between the two germline ends. CDR3 amino acids: CSALTPYEQYF. CDR3 DNA: TGCAGCGCCCTGACACCTTACGAGCAGTACTTC.

This sequence joins TRBV28 and TRBJ2-7; no clear D. The CDR3 totals 11 residues. V was cut by 3 bases and J by 4 bases, with 4 bases left in between. CDR1 and CDR2 from the germline V gene are MDHEN and SYDVKM. This chain's CDR3 is CASSFSYEQYF. The CDR3 DNA is TGTGCCAGCAGTTTTAGTTACGAGCAGTACTTC.

This clonotype was counted between two and nine times. The rearrangement uses TRBV2 and TRBJ2-3, with TRBD1 as a possible D gene (5 bases). The V gene's germline CDR1 is SNHLY and CDR2 FYNNEI. The CDR3 totals 13 residues. The V end was cut by 6 bases, the J end by 4 bases, with 11 bases between. DNA of the CDR3: TGTGCCAGCAGGGGGCAGGTATCAGATACGCAGTATTTT. Protein product: CASRGQVSDTQYF.

V and J are TRBV5-1 and TRBJ2-7, with D perhaps TRBD1 (5 bases). The CDR3 sequence is 14 residues long. Deletions cut 0 bases from V and 5 bases from J, with 12 bases between. The germline CDR1 and CDR2 sequences are SGHRS and YFSETQ. The CDR3 loop is CASSLVRAADEQYF. In nucleotides, the CDR3 is TGCGCCAGCAGCTTGGTCAGGGCGGCGGACGAGCAGTACTTC.

This rearrangement joins TRBV6-1 to TRBJ2-7; perhaps TRBD1 as D (6 bases). CDR1 MNHNS and CDR2 SASEGT come from the germline V gene. V was pared by 6 bases and J by 5 bases, with 23 bases between. The CDR3 sequence is 16 residues long. The CDR3 reads CASSVRYRVYKDEQYF. The CDR3 nucleotides read TGTGCCAGCAGCGTCAGATACAGGGTTTACAAGGACGAGCAGTACTTC.

This clonotype was counted between two and nine times. The chain recombines TRBV25-1 with TRBJ1-2; D is unresolved. CDR1 MGHDK and CDR2 SYGVNS come from the germline V gene. Deletions cut 1 base from V and 4 bases from J, with 4 bases between. The length of the CDR3 is 12 residues. CDR3 DNA: TGTGCCAGCAGTGAATCGAGCTATGGCTACACCTTC. This encodes CASSESSYGYTF.

This clonotype appeared a few times. A read error may account for a junction end that differs from germline. The chain has TRBV7-8 and TRBJ2-1; TRBD2 matches at 9 bases. Per germline, CDR1 SGHVS and CDR2 FQNEAQ. This CDR3 is 16 amino acids long. In nucleotides, the CDR3 is TGTGCCAGCATCTTAACCTATAGCGGGGGAAACAATGAGCAGTTCTTC. Encoded protein: CASILTYSGGNNEQFF.